This is a list of T cell receptor beta chains from one sample in a study of lung T cells in sarcoidosis with Löfgren's syndrome. TCRdb re-derived calls from the reads in MiXCR, one entry per CDR3 protein. The sample has approximately 3,200 distinct CDR3 sequences; 15% to 20% are singletons. What was sequenced was CD4+ T cells from bronchoalveolar lavage. All receptors derive from a human donor with sarcoidosis (Löfgren's syndrome or another form), or a control subject (not recorded which). The CDR3 runs from the conserved cysteine through the conserved F or W. The D gene is left open where the match is weak. For some rows the clone size is stated as once, few or many, or as a class when expanded; others skip it.

d_call: .; clone_size: medium-sized; v_call: TRBV20-1; j_call: TRBJ1-6; cdr3_nt: TGCAGTGCTAACGACAGGAGGCCTGATTCACCCCTCCACTTT; cdr3_aa: CSANDRRPDSPLHF
d_call: .; clone_size: large; v_call: TRBV11-2; j_call: TRBJ2-5; cdr3_nt: TGTGCCAGCAGCTCACCGGCCTCCCAAGAGACCCAGTACTTC; cdr3_aa: CASSSPASQETQYF
d_call: .; clone_size: medium-sized; v_call: TRBV6-1; j_call: TRBJ1-1; cdr3_nt: TGTGCCAGCCGCAGACAGCAGAACACTGAAGCTTTCTTT; cdr3_aa: CASRRQQNTEAFF
d_call: TRBD1; clone_size: medium-sized; v_call: TRBV7-2; j_call: TRBJ2-5; cdr3_nt: TGTGCCAGCAGCTTAGTCGGACAGGGAGGCGAGACCCAGTACTTC; cdr3_aa: CASSLVGQGGETQYF
d_call: TRBD1; clone_size: large; v_call: TRBV7-2; j_call: TRBJ1-1; cdr3_nt: TGTGCCAGCAGCACCCACAGGGGCACTGAAGCTTTCTTT; cdr3_aa: CASSTHRGTEAFF
d_call: .; clone_size: large; v_call: TRBV7-2; j_call: TRBJ1-2; cdr3_nt: TGTGCCAGCAGCTTAGGTCGGGGTTACGGCTACACCTTC; cdr3_aa: CASSLGRGYGYTF
d_call: TRBD1; clone_size: large; v_call: TRBV2; j_call: TRBJ1-1; cdr3_nt: TGTGCCAGCAGTCAACAGGGGCGCACTGAAGCTTTCTTT; cdr3_aa: CASSQQGRTEAFF
d_call: .; clone_size: medium-sized; v_call: TRBV20-1; j_call: TRBJ1-1; cdr3_nt: TGCAGTGCTAGGGGGGAGCCTATGAACACTGAAGCTTTCTTT; cdr3_aa: CSARGEPMNTEAFF
d_call: .; clone_size: medium-sized; v_call: TRBV5-1; j_call: TRBJ1-1; cdr3_nt: TGCGCCAGCACAACAGGGTATACTGAAGCTTTCTTT; cdr3_aa: CASTTGYTEAFF
d_call: .; clone_size: .; v_call: TRBV6-1; j_call: TRBJ2-3; cdr3_nt: TGTGCCATCGAAAACACAGATACGCGGTATTTT; cdr3_aa: CAIENTDTRYF
d_call: TRBD1; clone_size: medium-sized; v_call: TRBV7-6; j_call: TRBJ1-1; cdr3_nt: TGTGCCAGCAGCTCTCGACAGGGGGGGGTCACTGAAGCTTTCTTT; cdr3_aa: CASSSRQGGVTEAFF
d_call: .; clone_size: medium-sized; v_call: TRBV12-3/TRBV12-4; j_call: TRBJ1-1; cdr3_nt: TGTGCCAGCAGTTTAGGCGGGACCACTGAAGCTTTCTTT; cdr3_aa: CASSLGGTTEAFF
d_call: .; clone_size: medium-sized; v_call: TRBV2; j_call: TRBJ2-1; cdr3_nt: TGTGCCAGCAGTGTTTGGGACAATGAGCAGTTCTTC; cdr3_aa: CASSVWDNEQFF
d_call: .; clone_size: medium-sized; v_call: TRBV20-1; j_call: TRBJ1-1; cdr3_nt: TGCAGTGCTAGCCTTACCGGGACGGCGAGGACTGAAGCTTTCTTT; cdr3_aa: CSASLTGTARTEAFF
d_call: .; clone_size: medium-sized; v_call: TRBV7-3; j_call: TRBJ1-2; cdr3_nt: TGTGCCAGCAGCTTTGAGGGTTATGGCTACACCTTC; cdr3_aa: CASSFEGYGYTF
d_call: .; clone_size: .; v_call: TRBV20-1; j_call: TRBJ1-3; cdr3_nt: TGCAGTGTTAGAGATCGACAGAGCTCTGGAAACACCATATATTTT; cdr3_aa: CSVRDRQSSGNTIYF